The 18 T cell receptor beta chains below were found in one sample sequenced in a study of shared clonotypes between healthy human individuals. The method was immunoSEQ multiplex PCR; TCRdb's version includes in-frame clones alone and lacks a portion of them. The repertoire holds under 2.5 million clones, with under 95% as singletons. What was sequenced was naive CD4+ T cells from PBMCs. Stated subset: CD45RA+ positively selected. The source of these receptors is a man aged 18 to 30 in good health. Some clones in this sample may be carry-over from other donors' samples.

The chain is built from TRBV15 and TRBJ2-3, with D possibly matching TRBD2 (5 bases). Germline CDR1 is LNHNV and CDR2 is YYDKDF (reference sequence). V gave up 1 base and J gave up 1 base, with 9 bases separating them. The CDR3 runs 15 residues. The CDR3 coding sequence is TGTGCCACCAGCAGAGGGGAGATGCGCACAGATACGCAGTATTTT. Its translation is CATSRGEMRTDTQYF.

As to this clone: Other nucleotide sequences from this sample produce the same CDR3. CDR3 nucleotides: TGTGCCAGCAGGGGCAGAGAGACCCAGTACTTC. Its translation: CASRGRETQYF. J is TRBJ2-5 and V is TRBV2; no firm D call. The CDR3 loop spans 11 amino acids. Trimming cost V 6 bases and J 4 bases, with 6 bases left between them. The germline V gene encodes CDR1 SNHLY and CDR2 FYNNEI.

V and J are TRBV18 and TRBJ2-5; no clear D. The CDR3 spans 16 residues. Trimming removed 0 bases at V and 5 bases at J, with 16 bases between. CDR1 and CDR2 (germline): KGHSH, LQKENI. The CDR3 loop reads CASSPPRAEPRETQYF. In DNA, the CDR3 is TGTGCCAGCTCACCACCACGAGCAGAACCCCGGGAGACCCAGTACTTC.

DNA for the CDR3: TGTGCCAGCAGTGACCCGGAGGGGGTGGGCTACACCTTC. As protein: CASSDPEGVGYTF. The gene calls are TRBV28 and TRBJ1-2; maybe TRBD1 (6 bases). The V gene's germline CDR1 is MDHEN and CDR2 SYDVKM. The CDR3 length is 13 residues. Trimming took off 5 bases at V and 8 bases at J, with 15 bases between the two ends.

This clone appeared once. The chain combines TRBV15 with TRBJ1-5; D uncertain. Germline values: CDR1 LNHNV, CDR2 YYDKDF (reference sequence). V dropped 1 base and J dropped 9 bases, with 13 bases sitting between them. This CDR3 has 14 residues. The CDR3 protein is CATSRGVGGRPQHF. DNA for the CDR3: TGTGCCACCAGCAGAGGTGTCGGAGGAAGGCCCCAGCATTTT.

The chain uses TRBV5-1 and TRBJ2-5; 8 bases line up with TRBD1. J lost 5 bases, V lost 4 bases, and 13 bases had no gene match. CDR1 and CDR2 from the germline V gene are SGHRS and YFSETQ. This CDR3 comprises 16 residues. The CDR3 DNA reads TGCGCCAGCAGCCCCTACGGACAGGGCCCTGGTGAGACCCAGTACTTC. It codes for CASSPYGQGPGETQYF.

V and J are TRBV11-2 and TRBJ2-3, with 14 bases fitting TRBD2. The CDR3 extends over 18 amino acids. V trimming: 3 bases; J trimming: 3 bases; junction bases outside the gene matches: 8. CDR1 and CDR2 from the germline V gene are SGHAT and FQNNGV. CDR3 nucleotide sequence: TGTGCCAGCAGCTTTGGACTAGCGGGAGGTGCGGCAACAGATACGCAGTATTTT. This codes for CASSFGLAGGAATDTQYF.

J is TRBJ2-1 and V is TRBV9; D call uncertain. This CDR3 is built from 14 residues. V shed 4 bases and J shed 4 bases, with 12 bases lying between them. Germline lookup yields CDR1 SGDLS and CDR2 YYNGEE. The CDR3 sequence: CASSRAGLYNEQFF. The DNA of the CDR3 is TGTGCCAGCAGCCGGGCCGGGTTATACAATGAGCAGTTCTTC. Full variable domain (remainder filled in from reference TRBV9 and TRBJ2-1): DSGVTQTPKHLITATGQRVTLRCSPRSGDLSVYWYQQSLDQGLQFLIQYYNGEERAKGNILERFSAQQFPDLHSELNLSSLELGDSALYFCASSRAGLYNEQFFGPGTRLTVL.

The chain recombines TRBV7-9 with TRBJ2-1, with 7 bases fitting TRBD2. This CDR3 spans 14 amino acids. Germline lookup yields CDR1 SEHNR and CDR2 FQNEAQ (reference sequence). V lost 4 bases, J lost 8 bases, and 8 bases stayed unmatched. The CDR3 here is CASSYPGLQDEQFF. The CDR3 bases are TGTGCCAGCAGCTACCCGGGACTACAGGATGAGCAGTTCTTC. Full variable domain (remainder filled in from reference TRBV7-9 and TRBJ2-1): DTGVSQNPRHKITKRGQNVTFRCDPISEHNRLYWYRQTLGQGPEFLTYFQNEAQLEKSRLLSDRFSAERPKGSFSTLEIQRTEQGDSAMYLCASSYPGLQDEQFFGPGTRLTVL.

V is TRBV27 and J is TRBJ1-1; D may be TRBD1 (5 bases). This CDR3 spans 13 amino acids. V lost 3 bases and J lost 4, with 9 bases in between. Germline-derived CDR1 and CDR2 are MNHEY and SMNVEV (reference sequence). The CDR3 DNA follows: TGTGCCAGCAGTTTTGGCAGGGCCACTGAAGCTTTCTTT. Its protein is CASSFGRATEAFF.

This clone was observed a few times. V and J are TRBV27 and TRBJ1-5; TRBD1 is a possible D gene (5 bases). The CDR3 totals 13 residues. V was clipped by 2 bases and J by 7 bases, with 9 bases between them. CDR1 MNHEY and CDR2 SMNVEV come from the germline V gene (reference sequence). As DNA, the CDR3 is TGTGCCAGCAGTTTACGAGGGGAACAGCCCCAGCATTTT. Its protein is CASSLRGEQPQHF.

The chain carries TRBV29-1 and TRBJ2-7; 8 bases match TRBD2. Trimming removed 0 bases from V and 6 bases from J; junction bases left unmatched: 4. Germline V gene lookup returns CDR1 SQVTM and CDR2 ANQGSEA. The CDR3 contains 13 residues. The CDR3 DNA is TGCAGCGTTGAAGACGGCGGGGGGTCCGAGCAGTACTTC. The encoded protein is CSVEDGGGSEQYF.

J is TRBJ1-2 and V is TRBV5-1, with unresolved D. The V end was cut by 4 bases, the J end by 8 bases, with 12 bases between. Germline V lookup: CDR1 SGHRS, CDR2 YFSETQ. The CDR3 consists of 12 residues. The CDR3 nucleotides read TGCGCCAGCAGCGGCAGTGACGGGGGCTACACCTTC. Amino acids: CASSGSDGGYTF.

J is TRBJ2-7 and V is TRBV10-3; D ambiguous. Germline V gene data show CDR1 as ENHRY and CDR2 as SYGVKD. This CDR3 has 11 residues. V lost 4 bases and J 6 bases, leaving 7 bases between the germline ends. The CDR3 DNA reads as TGTGCCATCAGTGGCCCTGGCGAGCAGTACTTC. Protein: CAISGPGEQYF.

The chain carries TRBV5-5 and TRBJ1-1, with D hard to call. The CDR3 consists of 11 residues. Germline loops: CDR1 SGHKS, CDR2 YYEKEE (reference sequence). V was clipped by 2 bases and J by 6 bases, with 5 bases between them. The CDR3 coding sequence is TGTGCCAGCAGCTTACTTTCTGAAGCTTTCTTT. It yields the protein CASSLLSEAFF.

The gene calls are TRBV5-4 and TRBJ2-7; perhaps TRBD1 as D (6 bases). V was pared by 3 bases and J by 1 base, with 8 bases between. The CDR3 has 13 amino acids. Germline V lookup: CDR1 SGHNT, CDR2 YYREEE (reference sequence). Written as DNA, the CDR3 is TGTGCCAGCAGCTCCAGGGGTTCCTACGAGCAGTACTTC. The encoded protein is CASSSRGSYEQYF.

This clone turned up a few times. Different DNA sequences within this sample yield the same CDR3. V usage is TRBV5-1 and J usage is TRBJ1-1; D is unresolved. CDR1 is SGHRS, CDR2 YFSETQ, per germline. V was pared by 5 bases and J by 0 bases, with 11 bases between. The CDR3 has 14 amino acids. The CDR3 protein is CASSYGVMNTEAFF. CDR3 nucleotide sequence: TGCGCCAGCAGTTACGGGGTAATGAACACTGAAGCTTTCTTT.

This sequence joins TRBV19 and TRBJ1-5, with a weak D call TRBD1 (6 bases). Trimming pared 7 bases from V and 5 bases from J, leaving 21 bases between. This CDR3 is 16 amino acids long. Germline V gives CDR1 LNHDA, CDR2 SQIVND (reference sequence). CDR3 DNA sequence: TGTGCCAGTAAGGGGGGGTGGGCATTTAATGATCAGCCCCAGCATTTT. This sequence encodes CASKGGWAFNDQPQHF.